This T cell receptor beta chain was documented in a study of T cells in Graves' hyperthyroidism and ophthalmopathy. The CDR3 is made up of 13 amino acids. V was trimmed by 7 bases and J by 0 bases, leaving 7 bases between them. Germline V gene data show CDR1 as LNHDA and CDR2 as SQIVND (reference sequence). Amplification targeted TCR beta CDR3 regions from RNA transcripts. The TCR CDR3 first-round RT-PCR relied on the HTBI primer set. MiXCR, run by TCRdb on the multiplex PCR reads, gives a single entry per CDR3 protein. The sample lists just over 550,000 distinct CDR3 sequences; around 42% were seen once.

This TCR came from a woman under 30 with Graves' hyperthyroidism. Sequenced material: peripheral blood or thyroid tissue (not recorded which). The chain carries TRBV19 and TRBJ1-5; no firm D call. DNA of the CDR3: TGTGCCAGTACTCCCGATAGCAATCAGCCCCAGCATTTT. This sequence encodes CASTPDSNQPQHF.